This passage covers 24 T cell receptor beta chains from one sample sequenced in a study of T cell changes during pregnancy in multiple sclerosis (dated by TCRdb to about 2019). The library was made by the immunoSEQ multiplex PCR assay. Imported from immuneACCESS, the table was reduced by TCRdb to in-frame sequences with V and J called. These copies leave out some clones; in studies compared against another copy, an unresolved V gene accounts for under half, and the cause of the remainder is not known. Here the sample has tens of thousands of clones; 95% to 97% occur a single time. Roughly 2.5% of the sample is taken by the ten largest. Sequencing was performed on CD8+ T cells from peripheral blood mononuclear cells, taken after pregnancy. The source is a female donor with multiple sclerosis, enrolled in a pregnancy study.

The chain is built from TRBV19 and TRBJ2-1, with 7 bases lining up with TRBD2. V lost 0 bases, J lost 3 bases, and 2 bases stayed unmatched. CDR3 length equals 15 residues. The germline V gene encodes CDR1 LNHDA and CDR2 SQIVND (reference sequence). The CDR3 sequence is CASSIDGTNYNEQFF. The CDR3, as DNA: TGTGCCAGTAGTATAGACGGGACTAACTACAATGAGCAGTTCTTC.

CDR3 sequence reads: CASSVDGNTEAFF. CDR3 nucleotide sequence: TGTGCCAGCAGCGTAGATGGCAACACTGAAGCTTTCTTT. The V and J genes are TRBV9 and TRBJ1-1; D ambiguous. The germline V and J ends were trimmed by 0 bases and 2 bases, with 5 bases remaining between them. Germline values: CDR1 SGDLS, CDR2 YYNGEE. This CDR3 spans 13 amino acids.

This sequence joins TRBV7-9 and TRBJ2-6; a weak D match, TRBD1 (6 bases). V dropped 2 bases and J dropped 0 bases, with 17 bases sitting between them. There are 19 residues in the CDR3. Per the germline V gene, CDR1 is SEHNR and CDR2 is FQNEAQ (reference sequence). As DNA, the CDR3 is TGTGCCAGCAGCTTATCCTGGGACACCGAGTTCTCTGGGGCCAACGTCCTGACTTTC. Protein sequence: CASSLSWDTEFSGANVLTF.

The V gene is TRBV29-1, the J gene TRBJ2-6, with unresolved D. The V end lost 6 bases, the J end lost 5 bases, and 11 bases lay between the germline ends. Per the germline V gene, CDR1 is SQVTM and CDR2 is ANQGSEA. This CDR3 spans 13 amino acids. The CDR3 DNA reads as TGCAGCGTCCTGGAACAGCGGGCCAACGTCCTGACTTTC. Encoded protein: CSVLEQRANVLTF.

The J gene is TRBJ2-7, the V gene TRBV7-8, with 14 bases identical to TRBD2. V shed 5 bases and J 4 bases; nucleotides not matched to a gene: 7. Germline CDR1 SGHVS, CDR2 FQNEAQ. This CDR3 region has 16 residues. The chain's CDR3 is CASSQGLAGARYEQYF. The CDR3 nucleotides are TGTGCCAGCAGCCAGGGACTAGCGGGAGCTCGGTACGAGCAGTACTTC.

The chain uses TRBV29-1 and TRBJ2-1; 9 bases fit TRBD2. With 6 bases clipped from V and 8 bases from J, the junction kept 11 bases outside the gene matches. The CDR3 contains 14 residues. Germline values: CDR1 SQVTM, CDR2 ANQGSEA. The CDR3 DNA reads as TGCAGCGTGACCGGGACTAGCACCGGTCATGAGCAGTTCTTC. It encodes CSVTGTSTGHEQFF.

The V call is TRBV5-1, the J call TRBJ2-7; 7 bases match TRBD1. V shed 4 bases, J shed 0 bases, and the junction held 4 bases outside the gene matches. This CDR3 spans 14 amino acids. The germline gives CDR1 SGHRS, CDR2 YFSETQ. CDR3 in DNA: TGCGCCAGCAGCCTGGACAGGAGCTCCTACGAGCAGTACTTC. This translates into CASSLDRSSYEQYF.

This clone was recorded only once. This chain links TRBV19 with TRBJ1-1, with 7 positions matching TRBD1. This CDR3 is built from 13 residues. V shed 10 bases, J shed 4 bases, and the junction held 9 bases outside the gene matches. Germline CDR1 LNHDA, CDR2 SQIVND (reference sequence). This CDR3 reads CATLQTGLTEAFF. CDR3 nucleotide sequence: TGTGCCACTCTCCAGACAGGGCTCACTGAAGCTTTCTTT. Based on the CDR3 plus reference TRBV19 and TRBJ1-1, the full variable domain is DGGITQSPKYLFRKEGQNVTLSCEQNLNHDAMYWYRQDPGQGLRLIYYSQIVNDFQKGDIAEGYSVSREKKESFPLTVTSAQKNPTAFYLCATLQTGLTEAFFGQGTRLTVV.

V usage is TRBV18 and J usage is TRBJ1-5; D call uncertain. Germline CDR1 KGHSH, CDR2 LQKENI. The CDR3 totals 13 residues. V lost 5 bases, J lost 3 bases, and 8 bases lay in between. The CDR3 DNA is TGTGCCAGCTCATTAGTTACCAATCAGCCCCAGCATTTT. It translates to CASSLVTNQPQHF.

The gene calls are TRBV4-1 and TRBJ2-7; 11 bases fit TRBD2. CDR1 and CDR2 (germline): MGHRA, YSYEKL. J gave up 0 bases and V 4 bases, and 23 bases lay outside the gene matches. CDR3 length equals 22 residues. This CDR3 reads CASSPLNSRPGTSGESSYEQYF. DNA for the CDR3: TGCGCCAGCAGCCCATTGAACTCCCGACCCGGGACTAGCGGAGAAAGCTCCTACGAGCAGTACTTC.

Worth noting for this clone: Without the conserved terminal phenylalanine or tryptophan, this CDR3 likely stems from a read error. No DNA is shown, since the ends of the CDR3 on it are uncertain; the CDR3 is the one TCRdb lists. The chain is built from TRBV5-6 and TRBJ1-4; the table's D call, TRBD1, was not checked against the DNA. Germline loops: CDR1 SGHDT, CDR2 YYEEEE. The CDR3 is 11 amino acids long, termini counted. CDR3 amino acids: CASSSGTAVHV.

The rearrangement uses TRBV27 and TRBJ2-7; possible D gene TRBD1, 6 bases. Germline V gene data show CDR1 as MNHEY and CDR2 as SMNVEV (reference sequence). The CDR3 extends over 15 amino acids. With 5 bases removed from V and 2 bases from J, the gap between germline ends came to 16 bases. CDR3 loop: CASSRTSQGPYEQYF. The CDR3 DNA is TGTGCCAGCAGTAGGACTTCACAGGGCCCCTACGAGCAGTACTTC.

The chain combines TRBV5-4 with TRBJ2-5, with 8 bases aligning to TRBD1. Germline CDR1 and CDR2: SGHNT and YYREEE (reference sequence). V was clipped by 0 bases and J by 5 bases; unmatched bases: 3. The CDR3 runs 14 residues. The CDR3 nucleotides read TGTGCCAGCAGCTTGGTTCAGGGGGCCGAGACCCAGTACTTC. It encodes CASSLVQGAETQYF.

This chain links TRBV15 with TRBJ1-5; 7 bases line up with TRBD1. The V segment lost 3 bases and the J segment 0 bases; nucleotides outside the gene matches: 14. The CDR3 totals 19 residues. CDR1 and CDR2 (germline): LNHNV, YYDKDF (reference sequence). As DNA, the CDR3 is TGTGCCACCAGCAGTCCCGACAGGGCCCCTAAATATAGCAATCAGCCCCAGCATTTT. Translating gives CATSSPDRAPKYSNQPQHF. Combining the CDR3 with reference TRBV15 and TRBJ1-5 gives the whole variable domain DAMVIQNPRYQVTQFGKPVTLSCSQTLNHNVMYWYQQKSSQAPKLLFHYYDKDFNNEADTPDNFQSRRPNTSFCFLDIRSPGLGDTAMYLCATSSPDRAPKYSNQPQHFGDGTRLSIL.

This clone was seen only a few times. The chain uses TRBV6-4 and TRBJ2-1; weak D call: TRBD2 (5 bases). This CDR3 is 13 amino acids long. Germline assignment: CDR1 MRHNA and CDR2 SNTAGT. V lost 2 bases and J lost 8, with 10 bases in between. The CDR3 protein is CASSDRAEDEQFF. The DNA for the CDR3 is TGTGCCAGCAGTGACCGAGCGGAGGATGAGCAGTTCTTC.

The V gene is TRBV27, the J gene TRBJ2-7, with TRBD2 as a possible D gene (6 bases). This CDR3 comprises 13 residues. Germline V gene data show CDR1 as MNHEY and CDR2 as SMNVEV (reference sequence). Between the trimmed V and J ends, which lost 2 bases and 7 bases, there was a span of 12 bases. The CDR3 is CASSLGLASEQYF. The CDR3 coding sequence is TGTGCCAGCAGTTTAGGGCTAGCGAGTGAGCAGTACTTC.

CDR3 amino acids: CASRLGGAGSEQFF. The CDR3 nucleotides are TGTGCCAGCCGCCTGGGAGGGGCCGGAAGTGAGCAGTTCTTC. V and J are TRBV28 and TRBJ2-1; TRBD2 agrees at 7 bases. The CDR3 spans 14 residues. Germline V gives CDR1 MDHEN, CDR2 SYDVKM. Germline trimming cut 8 bases from V and 9 bases from J; bases unmatched to any gene: 13.

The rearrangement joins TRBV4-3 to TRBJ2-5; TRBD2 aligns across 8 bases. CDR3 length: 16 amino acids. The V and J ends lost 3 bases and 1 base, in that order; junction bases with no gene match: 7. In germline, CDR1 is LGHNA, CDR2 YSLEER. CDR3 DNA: TGCGCCAGCAGCCACGGAAGCGGGAGTCTCCAAGAGACCCAGTACTTC. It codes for CASSHGSGSLQETQYF.

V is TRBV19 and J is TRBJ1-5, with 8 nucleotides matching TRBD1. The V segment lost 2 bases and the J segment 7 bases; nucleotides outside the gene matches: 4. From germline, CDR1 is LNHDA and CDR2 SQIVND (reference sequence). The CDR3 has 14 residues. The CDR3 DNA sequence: TGTGCCAGTAGTATACCAGGGGGCCTCCAGCCCCAGCATTTT. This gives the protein CASSIPGGLQPQHF.

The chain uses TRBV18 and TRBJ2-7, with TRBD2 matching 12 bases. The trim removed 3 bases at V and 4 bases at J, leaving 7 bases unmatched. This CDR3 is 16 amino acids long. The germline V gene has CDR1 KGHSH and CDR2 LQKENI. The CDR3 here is CASSPPGGLAGYEQYF. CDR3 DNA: TGTGCCAGCTCACCGCCCGGAGGACTAGCGGGATACGAGCAGTACTTC.

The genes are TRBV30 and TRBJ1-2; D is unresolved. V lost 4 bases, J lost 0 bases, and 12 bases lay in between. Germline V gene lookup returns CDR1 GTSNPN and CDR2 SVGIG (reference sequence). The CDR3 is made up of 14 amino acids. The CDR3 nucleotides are TGTGCCTGGACGGGAACAGAATCTAACTATGGCTACACCTTC. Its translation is CAWTGTESNYGYTF.

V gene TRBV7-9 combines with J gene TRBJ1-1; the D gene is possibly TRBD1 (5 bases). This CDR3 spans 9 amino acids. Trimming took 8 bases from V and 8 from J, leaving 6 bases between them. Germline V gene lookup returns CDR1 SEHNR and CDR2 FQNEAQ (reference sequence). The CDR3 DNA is TGTGCCAGCGGGGGGGAAGCTTTCTTT. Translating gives CASGGEAFF.

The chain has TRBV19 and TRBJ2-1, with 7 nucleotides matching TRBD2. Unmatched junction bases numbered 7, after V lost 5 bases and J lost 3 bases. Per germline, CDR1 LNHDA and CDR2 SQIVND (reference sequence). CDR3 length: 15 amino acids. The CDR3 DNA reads TGTGCCAGTAGTTCAAAGCGGGACCTCTACAATGAGCAGTTCTTC. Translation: CASSSKRDLYNEQFF.

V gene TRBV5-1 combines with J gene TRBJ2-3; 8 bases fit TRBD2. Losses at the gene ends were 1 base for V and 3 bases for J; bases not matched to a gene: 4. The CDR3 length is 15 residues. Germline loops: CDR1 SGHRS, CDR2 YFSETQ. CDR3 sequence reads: CASSLSSGITDTQYF. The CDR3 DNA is TGCGCCAGCAGCTTGAGTAGCGGGATAACAGATACGCAGTATTTT.